The rows below give T cell receptor beta chains drawn from one sample of a study of shared clonotypes between healthy human individuals. Data came from immunoSEQ multiplex PCR; TCRdb stores just in-frame clones and leaves some out. The repertoire holds around 2.1 million clones, with about 93% as singletons. Sequencing input: naive CD8+ T cells from PBMCs. These receptors were taken from a man between 18 and 35 years old in good health. Some clones in this sample may be carry-over from other donors' samples. Both conserved end residues are part of each CDR3. The order of the fields is V gene, clone size, D gene, J gene, CDR3 protein, CDR3 DNA. D genes are given only for firm matches. Part of the rows lack a size; the others show once, few, many or a class for expanded clones.

>TRBV7-6|NA|NA|TRBJ2-7
CASSLKYDEQYF
TGTGCCAGCAGCTTAAAATACGACGAGCAGTACTTC
>TRBV13|NA|TRBD1|TRBJ2-7
CASSPGQGFYEQYF
TGTGCCAGCAGCCCGGGACAGGGTTTCTACGAGCAGTACTTC
>TRBV9|NA|NA|TRBJ1-5
CASSVGGSPNQPQHF
TGTGCCAGCAGCGTAGGGGGCAGCCCGAATCAGCCCCAGCATTTT
>TRBV19|NA|NA|TRBJ2-7
CASSMRGAHYEQYF
TGTGCCAGTAGTATGAGAGGAGCCCACTACGAGCAGTACTTC
>TRBV27|NA|NA|TRBJ2-2
CASSPLLTGELFF
TGTGCCAGCAGTCCCCTACTTACCGGGGAGCTGTTTTTT
>TRBV28|NA|NA|TRBJ1-2
CASSLRGGYGYTF
TGTGCCAGCAGTTTACGCGGGGGATATGGCTACACCTTC
>TRBV11-2|NA|TRBD2|TRBJ2-7
CASSLPAGESYEQYF
TGTGCCAGCAGCTTACCAGCGGGAGAATCCTACGAGCAGTACTTC
>TRBV6-5|NA|NA|TRBJ1-1
CASSYSESGTEAFF
TGTGCCAGCAGTTATTCGGAGTCAGGCACTGAAGCTTTCTTT
>TRBV6-1|NA|NA|TRBJ2-7
CASSDGGLSYEQYF
TGTGCCAGCAGTGATGGGGGGTTATCCTACGAGCAGTACTTC
>TRBV9|many|NA|TRBJ2-3
CASSGGSTDTQYF
TGTGCCAGCAGCGGAGGCTCCACAGATACGCAGTATTTT
>TRBV5-8|NA|TRBD2|TRBJ2-7
CASITDPGTTYEQYF
TGTGCCAGCATTACGGACCCCGGGACTACGTACGAGCAGTACTTC
>TRBV13|NA|NA|TRBJ2-5
CASSSRDYQETQYF
TGTGCCAGCAGCTCACGGGACTACCAAGAGACCCAGTACTTC
>TRBV29-1|NA|NA|TRBJ2-1
CSVKPRRRQGGYNEQFF
TGCAGCGTTAAACCCAGACGGCGCCAGGGGGGGTACAATGAGCAGTTCTTC
>TRBV14|NA|NA|TRBJ2-3
CASSPYRVSTDTQYF
TGTGCCAGCAGCCCATACAGGGTTAGCACAGATACGCAGTATTTT
>TRBV18|NA|NA|TRBJ1-2
CASSPGPTNYGYTF
TGTGCCAGCTCACCGGGACCCACTAACTATGGCTACACCTTC
>TRBV4-3|NA|TRBD2|TRBJ2-1
CASSQEREGQGEQFF
TGCGCCAGCAGCCAAGAGCGGGAGGGCCAGGGTGAGCAGTTCTTC
>TRBV4-1|NA|NA|TRBJ1-6
CASSQDQGWQEYNSPLHF
TGCGCCAGCAGCCAAGACCAGGGATGGCAGGAATATAATTCACCCCTCCACTTT
>TRBV19|NA|TRBD1|TRBJ2-2
CASNNRGLELFF
TGTGCCAGTAACAACAGGGGGTTGGAGCTGTTTTTT
>TRBV7-9|NA|NA|TRBJ2-7
CASSLQGRAPYEQYF
TGTGCCAGCAGCCTCCAGGGGCGGGCCCCCTACGAGCAGTACTTC
>TRBV7-2|NA|NA|TRBJ2-6
CASSIWRRQSRANVLTF
TGTGCCAGCAGCATATGGCGACGACAAAGTCGGGCCAACGTCCTGACTTTC
>TRBV7-6|NA|TRBD2|TRBJ2-3
CASSQGTSGSRTDTQYF
TGTGCCAGCAGCCAGGGGACTAGCGGGAGCCGCACAGATACGCAGTATTTT
>TRBV11-2|NA|TRBD1|TRBJ1-2
CASSGSGTDYGYTF
TGTGCCAGCAGCGGATCCGGGACAGACTATGGCTACACCTTC
>TRBV30|NA|NA|TRBJ2-7
CAYHHYEQYF
TGTGCCTACCATCACTACGAGCAGTACTTC
>TRBV7-9|NA|NA|TRBJ2-5
CASSLGVAQETQYF
TGTGCCAGCAGCTTAGGAGTAGCCCAAGAGACCCAGTACTTC
>TRBV7-9|NA|NA|TRBJ2-1
CASSWDPGSSYNEQFF
TGTGCCAGCAGCTGGGACCCCGGAAGCTCCTACAATGAGCAGTTCTTC
>TRBV13|once|TRBD2|TRBJ2-1
CASSLGALSSGRGYNEQFF
TGTGCCAGCAGCTTGGGGGCCCTTTCTAGCGGGAGGGGTTACAATGAGCAGTTCTTC
>TRBV25-1|NA|NA|TRBJ1-4
CASRLDGPYTEKLFF
TGTGCCAGCAGACTGGACGGGCCTTATACGGAAAAACTGTTTTTT
>TRBV9|once|TRBD1|TRBJ2-1
CASSAGGGHSYNEQFF
TGTGCCAGCAGCGCAGGGGGCGGGCATTCCTACAATGAGCAGTTCTTC
>TRBV11-1|NA|NA|TRBJ1-1
CASALGNTEAFF
TGTGCCAGCGCGCTTGGGAACACTGAAGCTTTCTTT
>TRBV27|NA|NA|TRBJ2-7
CASSFTSQSYEQYF
TGTGCCAGCAGTTTCACTAGTCAATCCTACGAGCAGTACTTC
>TRBV27|NA|TRBD2|TRBJ2-7
CASRLAGGGSYEQYF
TGTGCCAGCCGGTTAGCGGGAGGAGGCTCCTACGAGCAGTACTTC
>TRBV7-9|NA|NA|TRBJ1-2
CASSYPGAYGYTF
TGTGCCAGCAGCTACCCGGGGGCATATGGCTACACCTTC
>TRBV28|once|NA|TRBJ2-5
CASSGDSGGGETQYF
TGTGCCAGCAGTGGCGACTCTGGGGGTGGGGAGACCCAGTACTTC
>TRBV6-1|NA|TRBD1|TRBJ1-5
CASSPGTGFNQPQHF
TGTGCCAGCAGTCCAGGGACAGGATTCAATCAGCCCCAGCATTTT
>TRBV29-1|NA|NA|TRBJ2-7
CSVEGAGTVSYEQYF
TGCAGCGTTGAAGGTGCCGGGACGGTCTCCTACGAGCAGTACTTC
>TRBV7-9|NA|NA|TRBJ2-7
CASSLASGSSSYEQYF
TGTGCCAGCAGCTTAGCTAGCGGCAGCAGCTCCTACGAGCAGTACTTC
>TRBV12-5|NA|NA|TRBJ2-3
CASGLVIGSTDTQYF
TGTGCTAGTGGTTTGGTCATCGGCAGCACAGATACGCAGTATTTT
>TRBV7-2|NA|NA|TRBJ2-1
CASRPFGLRGDEQFF
TGTGCCAGCAGGCCATTTGGACTAAGAGGGGATGAGCAGTTCTTC
>TRBV27|NA|NA|TRBJ1-3
CASSLGELESSGNTIYF
TGTGCCAGCAGTTTAGGGGAACTAGAGAGCTCTGGAAACACCATATATTTT
>TRBV4-2|NA|NA|TRBJ2-1
CASSQTTNSYNEQFF
TGTGCCAGCAGCCAAACAACCAACTCCTACAATGAGCAGTTCTTC
>TRBV11-2|once|NA|TRBJ2-5
CASSSLPGSLETQYF
TGTGCCAGCAGCTCCCTCCCCGGTTCTTTGGAGACCCAGTACTTC
>TRBV27|NA|TRBD2|TRBJ2-1
CASAGGSSYNEQFF
TGTGCCAGCGCGGGGGGCAGCTCCTACAATGAGCAGTTCTTC
>TRBV7-9|NA|TRBD2|TRBJ2-1
CASRGVAGELGVYNEQFF
TGTGCCAGCAGAGGGGTAGCGGGAGAACTCGGAGTCTACAATGAGCAGTTCTTC
>TRBV6-5|NA|TRBD1|TRBJ1-6
CASTWRQGDSPLHF
TGTGCCAGCACTTGGAGACAGGGGGATTCACCCCTCCACTTT
>TRBV7-8|NA|TRBD1|TRBJ1-1
CASSQGATTEAFF
TGTGCCAGCAGCCAGGGGGCGACCACTGAAGCTTTCTTT
>TRBV29-1|NA|NA|TRBJ2-2
CSVIGESGELFF
TGCAGCGTTATAGGGGAGAGCGGGGAGCTGTTTTTT
>TRBV11-2|NA|NA|TRBJ2-1
CASSLGLAEQFF
TGTGCCAGCAGCTTAGGTCTAGCGGAGCAGTTCTTC
>TRBV6-5|once|TRBD1|TRBJ2-5
CASSYGEGAGKTQYF
TGTGCCAGCAGTTACGGTGAGGGGGCAGGTAAGACCCAGTACTTC